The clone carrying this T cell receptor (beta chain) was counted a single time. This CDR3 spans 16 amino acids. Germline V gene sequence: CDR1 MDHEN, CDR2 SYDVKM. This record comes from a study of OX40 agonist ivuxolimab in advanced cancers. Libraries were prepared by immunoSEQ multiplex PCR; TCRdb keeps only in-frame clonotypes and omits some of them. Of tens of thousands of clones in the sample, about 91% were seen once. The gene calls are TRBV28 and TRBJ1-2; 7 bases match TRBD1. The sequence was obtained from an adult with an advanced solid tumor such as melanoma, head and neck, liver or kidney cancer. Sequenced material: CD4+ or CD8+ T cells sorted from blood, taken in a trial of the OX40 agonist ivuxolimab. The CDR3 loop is CAIIPQPLTGVRGYTF. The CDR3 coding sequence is TGTGCGATAATCCCTCAACCTCTAACAGGGGTACGAGGCTACACCTTC.